The next 9 T cell receptor beta chains were all read from a single sample in a study of blood T cell repertoires in COVID-19. Libraries were prepared by immunoSEQ multiplex PCR; TCRdb keeps only in-frame clonotypes and omits some of them. The sample includes about 270,000 clones, 75% to 95% of them seen just once. Sequencing was performed on PBMCs or T cells enriched from blood (not recorded which). The receptor source for this set is a man in his forties who had been exposed to COVID-19.

This clone appeared once. This rearrangement joins TRBV4-1 to TRBJ1-1; the D is unclear. The CDR3 length is 13 residues. Germline values: CDR1 MGHRA, CDR2 YSYEKL. V was shortened by 4 bases and J by 1 base, with 7 bases between the two germline ends. The CDR3 nucleotides are TGCGCCAGCAGCCGCAGACAGAACACTGAAGCTTTCTTT. Its translation: CASSRRQNTEAFF.

This clone was detected a few times. The gene calls are TRBV11-1 and TRBJ2-7; 10 nucleotides line up with TRBD2. CDR3 length: 15 residues. Germline-derived CDR1 and CDR2 are SGHAT and FQDESV (reference sequence). J gave up 6 bases and V 1 base, and 6 bases lay outside the gene matches. CDR3 sequence reads: CASSLGAGGPSEQYF. CDR3 DNA sequence: TGTGCCAGCAGCTTAGGAGCGGGAGGGCCTAGCGAGCAGTACTTC.

This sequence joins TRBV27 and TRBJ2-2, with 7 bases identical to TRBD2. The CDR3 is made up of 18 amino acids. V was clipped by 3 bases and J by 6 bases; unmatched bases: 16. Germline CDR1 reads MNHEY; CDR2 reads SMNVEV (reference sequence). The chain's CDR3 is CASSFLRAAAGVAGELFF. The CDR3 DNA reads TGTGCCAGCAGTTTTCTCAGGGCGGCGGCGGGAGTCGCCGGGGAGCTGTTTTTT.

The J gene is TRBJ2-7, the V gene TRBV10-3; D gene ambiguous. The germline gives CDR1 ENHRY, CDR2 SYGVKD. Trimming cost V 4 bases and J 3 bases, with 22 bases left between them. This CDR3 spans 17 amino acids. The CDR3 is CAISVQFEERRNYEQYF. The DNA for the CDR3 is TGTGCCATCAGTGTCCAGTTCGAGGAGAGAAGAAACTACGAGCAGTACTTC.

This clone has a single count. The chain uses TRBV9 and TRBJ2-4, with 9 bases aligning to TRBD1. V shed 4 bases and J 5 bases; nucleotides not matched to a gene: 7. The CDR3 spans 15 residues. In germline, CDR1 is SGDLS, CDR2 YYNGEE. CDR3 sequence (DNA): TGTGCCAGCAGCCCCGGACAGGGGTGGGAAAACATTCAGTACTTC. It codes for CASSPGQGWENIQYF. The variable domain in full, completed from reference TRBV9 and TRBJ2-4, reads DSGVTQTPKHLITATGQRVTLRCSPRSGDLSVYWYQQSLDQGLQFLIQYYNGEERAKGNILERFSAQQFPDLHSELNLSSLELGDSALYFCASSPGQGWENIQYFGAGTRLSVL.

This chain links TRBV28 with TRBJ2-1; the D gene is possibly TRBD1 (5 bases). V lost 5 bases and J 9 bases, leaving 8 bases between the germline ends. Germline-derived CDR1 and CDR2 are MDHEN and SYDVKM. This CDR3 is 11 amino acids long. The CDR3 DNA sequence: TGTGCCAGCAGTCTCAGGGTTGAGCAGTTCTTC. As protein: CASSLRVEQFF.

The chain has TRBV6-5 and TRBJ1-5, with D perhaps TRBD1 (5 bases). The CDR3 totals 14 residues. V lost 4 bases to trimming and J lost 6 bases, with 13 bases between them. Germline CDR1 and CDR2: MNHEY and SVGAGI. The CDR3 sequence is CASSSNQGTQPQHF. The DNA for the CDR3 is TGTGCCAGCAGTTCCAACCAGGGTACTCAGCCCCAGCATTTT.

The chain links TRBV19 to TRBJ1-5; TRBD1 is a possible D gene (6 bases). Germline V lookup: CDR1 LNHDA, CDR2 SQIVND (reference sequence). The CDR3 extends over 12 amino acids. Trimming took off 10 bases at V and 7 bases at J, with 14 bases between the two ends. In DNA form, the CDR3 reads TGTGCCACCACAGGGTTTGGGCAGCCCCAGCATTTT. Translation gives CATTGFGQPQHF.

The chain uses TRBV10-1 and TRBJ2-1; 11 bases match TRBD1. V trimming: 0 bases; J trimming: 4 bases; junction bases outside the gene matches: 8. Germline assignment: CDR1 WNHNN and CDR2 SYGVQD (reference sequence). CDR3 length: 18 amino acids. The CDR3 here is CASSESGPGTGGYNEQFF. CDR3 sequence (DNA): TGCGCCAGCAGTGAGTCGGGGCCCGGGACAGGGGGATACAATGAGCAGTTCTTC.